The 10 T cell receptor beta chains below were found in one sample sequenced in a study of T cell clonotyping in hematopoietic cell transplantation. Produced via immunoSEQ multiplex PCR; TCRdb's table is partial and in-frame only. Altogether around 16,000 clones are present, about 61% being singletons, with the ten largest covering 12%. Specimen: PBMCs, collected 30 days after allogeneic stem cell transplant. These receptors all stem from a male patient between 45 and 59 years old who had an allogeneic stem cell transplant from an unrelated donor, so T cells may come from the graft donor. Some clones in this sample may be carry-over from other donors' samples.

The V gene is TRBV28, the J gene TRBJ1-5; D perhaps matches TRBD1 (6 bases). The CDR3 extends over 14 amino acids. CDR1 and CDR2 from the germline V gene are MDHEN and SYDVKM. Trimming pared 4 bases from V and 3 bases from J, leaving 10 bases between. CDR3 region: CASSSQGFNQPQHF. CDR3 nucleotide sequence: TGTGCCAGCAGTTCCCAGGGGTTCAATCAGCCCCAGCATTTT. Based on the CDR3 plus reference TRBV28 and TRBJ1-5, the full variable domain is DVKVTQSSRYLVKRTGEKVFLECVQDMDHENMFWYRQDPGLGLRLIYFSYDVKMKEKGDIPEGYSVSREKKERFSLILESASTNQTSMYLCASSSQGFNQPQHFGDGTRLSIL.

The chain uses TRBV27 and TRBJ2-7; no firm D call. Germline V gives CDR1 MNHEY, CDR2 SMNVEV (reference sequence). This CDR3 has 14 amino acids. V dropped 6 bases and J dropped 0 bases, with 12 bases sitting between them. CDR3 in amino acids: CASSPRPSSYEQYF. CDR3 nucleotide sequence: TGTGCCAGCAGCCCTAGGCCCTCCTCCTACGAGCAGTACTTC.

Only a few counts were recorded for this clone. The chain combines TRBV30 with TRBJ2-5; D is unclear. CDR3 length: 12 amino acids. Germline CDR1 reads GTSNPN; CDR2 reads SVGIG (reference sequence). V shed 2 bases and J shed 1 base, with 5 bases lying between them. The CDR3 bases are TGTGCCTGGAGTCCCAGCCAAGAGACCCAGTACTTC. Protein sequence: CAWSPSQETQYF.

The CDR3 bases are TGTGCCAGCAGTTTAAAGGGACGGCTCAATCAGCCCCAGCATTTT. Amino acids: CASSLKGRLNQPQHF. This chain joins TRBV28 and TRBJ1-5, with D perhaps TRBD1 (5 bases). Germline V lookup: CDR1 MDHEN, CDR2 SYDVKM. Between the trimmed V and J ends, which lost 2 bases and 3 bases, there was a span of 11 bases. The length of the CDR3 is 15 residues.

For this clone: At one end the junction does not follow the germline gene, possibly because of a read error. The J gene is TRBJ2-1, the V gene TRBV6-5; TRBD2 is a possible D gene (6 bases). In germline, CDR1 is MNHEY, CDR2 SVGAGI. This CDR3 comprises 14 residues. In nucleotides, the CDR3 is TGTGCCAGCAGGCGGGGCCGTCCCGACAATGAGCAGCTCTTC. Its protein product is CASRRGRPDNEQLF.

This clone was counted only a few times. This chain links TRBV30 with TRBJ2-4, with D possibly TRBD1 on 5 matching bases. The CDR3 loop spans 11 amino acids. V was pared by 0 bases and J by 16 bases, with 13 bases between. Germline assignment: CDR1 GTSNPN and CDR2 SVGIG (reference sequence). The CDR3 nucleotides read TGTGCCTGGAGTGTCGGTCAGGGTCACTACTTC. This encodes CAWSVGQGHYF.

V is TRBV6-5 and J is TRBJ1-4; D is uncertain. Germline V gene data show CDR1 as MNHEY and CDR2 as SVGAGI. CDR3 length: 12 residues. With 0 bases removed from V and 8 bases from J, the gap between germline ends came to 4 bases. The CDR3 DNA reads as TGTGCCAGCAGTTACTCTAGAGAAAAACTGTTTTTT. As protein: CASSYSREKLFF.

The chain recombines TRBV7-8 with TRBJ1-1; D is unclear. This CDR3 has 13 amino acids. Germline V gene lookup returns CDR1 SGHVS and CDR2 FQNEAQ. V was trimmed by 5 bases and J by 6 bases, leaving 13 bases between them. The CDR3 region has the DNA TGTGCCAGCAGCCACGGGAACGGCGCTGAAGCTTTCTTT. Protein: CASSHGNGAEAFF.

The genes are TRBV28 and TRBJ1-2, with unresolved D. This CDR3 spans 13 amino acids. V lost 4 bases and J 4 bases, leaving 10 bases between the germline ends. In germline, CDR1 is MDHEN, CDR2 SYDVKM. CDR3 protein: CASSWTAIYGYTF. In DNA form, the CDR3 reads TGTGCCAGCAGTTGGACGGCTATCTATGGCTACACCTTC.

The chain links TRBV5-4 to TRBJ1-5; 7 bases map to TRBD1. Trimming removed 3 bases from V and 2 bases from J; junction bases left unmatched: 5. The length of the CDR3 is 15 residues. Germline V CDR1 and CDR2: SGHNT, YYREEE (reference sequence). CDR3 nucleotides: TGTGCCAGCAGCTCGGGAGGGGGCGGCAATCAGCCCCAGCATTTT. Its protein product is CASSSGGGGNQPQHF.